The subject of this entry is one TCR beta chain. The sample comes from a study of T cell responses to AZD1222 COVID-19 vaccine. Data came from immunoSEQ multiplex PCR; TCRdb stores just in-frame clones and leaves some out. The profile shows approximately 92,000 clones, around 93% of them singletons. V shed 5 bases, J shed 3 bases, and the junction held 7 bases outside the gene matches. This CDR3 comprises 14 residues. Germline lookup yields CDR1 SNHLY and CDR2 FYNNEI. The starting material was peripheral blood, obtained on day 0 of AZD1222 vaccination. The J gene is TRBJ2-7, the V gene TRBV2; 7 nucleotides line up with TRBD1. This sequence originates from an adult in good health. CDR3 protein: CASSPPGQSYEQYF. The CDR3 DNA sequence: TGTGCCAGCAGTCCCCCGGGACAGAGCTACGAGCAGTACTTC.